This TCR beta chain was sequenced in a study of T cell clusters in autoimmune cytopenias. Study-wide findings and caveats: Exclusive TRB clusters were approximately 2.9-fold more numerous in healthy donors than in active autoimmune hepatitis. Primary autoimmune cytopenia patients appeared to lack physiological T cell clusters present in healthy donors. Functional roles of the in silico T cell clusters still await experimental validation. TRB repertoire shifts in secondary cytopenia and chronic lymphocytic leukemia mostly reflected lymphoma, not autoimmunity.

One tube held mixed TRB-A and TRB-B primer pools for touch-down PCR. TCRdb processed the multiplex PCR reads again and assigns one entry to each CDR3 protein, with no DNA. The sample table includes over 4,000 distinct CDR3 sequences. With respect to this clonotype: Its antigen is as yet unknown.

Each sample's input was around 250 ng genomic DNA, 35,000 to 40,000 genome equivalents. The CDR3 totals 16 residues. Sequencing was done on a sample of peripheral blood. The chain has TRBV12-3 or TRBV12-4 and TRBJ2-6; TCRdb names TRBD1, which stays unverified in the absence of DNA. This clonotype was obtained from a human donor with an autoimmune cytopenia or autoimmune hepatitis (not recorded which). CDR3: CASSRGPNAGANVLTF.